The entry below gives a single T cell receptor beta chain sequence along with its context. The clone's antigen remains unknown. Base qualities are not at hand, and no much larger clone is one base apart. Whole blood was collected in K2EDTA tubes by collaborating institutions according to the institutions' own protocols. For TCRbeta analysis, collaborators shipped samples as frozen whole blood, isolated PBMCs, or DNA extracted from either of those sample types. This sample was included in a study of blood T cell repertoires in COVID-19 (dated by TCRdb to about 2020). With regard to the full study: Collaborator samples came from the United States, Italy and Spain and covered acute and convalescent phases of COVID-19. Samples came from the ongoing ImmuneRACE study (first 160 participants) plus 1,254 subjects from 6 global collaborators. Sample metadata almost always included a de-identified subject ID, COVID-19 status, age in years and sex. The material from the prospective study consisted of cDNA or gDNA derived from T cells, B-cell-depleted T cells, or PBMCs. Where available, HLA class I and class II types were taken from metadata supplied by the sample provider and were not determined by assay-based typing. The dataset comprised deeply sampled blood TCRbeta repertoires from subjects exposed to, actively infected with, or recovered from COVID-19. The repertoires were released in a freely available public database meant as a resource for research on the immune response to SARS-CoV-2.

TCRbeta CDR3 regions were amplified from genomic DNA using the immunoSEQ Assay, a bias-controlled multiplex PCR. In the original analysis: The number of nucleated cells in each sample was estimated from the amplification of reference gene primers within the assay. To quantify the absolute abundance of each unique TCRbeta CDR3 rearrangement, sequence reads were collapsed and filtered. For each sample, productive Simpson clonality was calculated as the square root of Simpson's diversity index over productive rearrangements. TCRdb holds this immuneACCESS table with in-frame rearrangements only. Some clones are missing; in checked studies, unresolved V genes explain under half, and the rest has no known cause. V and J calls and clone size are as listed in that table; D and trimming were resolved from the DNA. The sample table lists around 70,000 clones, about nine tenths of them with a count of one. Roughly 5.6% of the sample comes from the top ten.

What the authors observed across the whole study: How much clinical and demographic metadata was included differed by source and by participant, and the metadata was provided uncurated.

The germline V gene specifies ENHRY as CDR1 and SYGVKD as CDR2. The trim is 0 bases for V and 8 bases for J, with a gap of 11 bases between the germline ends. Reading from cysteine to phenylalanine, the CDR3 counts 14 amino acids. Only the CDR3 part of the read is kept: 42 bases, read in frame from the first base. The rearrangement joined TRBV10-3 to TRBJ2-1; a tentative D call is TRBD2 (5 bases match). Sequencing used peripheral blood. The origin of this receptor is a human donor in a cohort sampled during active COVID-19. The CDR3 region has the sequence CAISESLDSYEQFF. The DNA reads as follows: TGTGCCATCAGTGAGTCACTAGATTCCTATGAGCAGTTCTTC.